This TCR beta chain came from a study of Ad26.COV2.S vaccination and SARS-CoV-2 variants. Overall study: Ad26.COV2.S arm of COV1001 included the donor. Dosing was one shot or two shots 56 days apart. Study conclusions and caveats: Vaccine recipients and placebo recipients showed similar non-spike TCR breadth. Analyses of TCR breadth and depth may have underestimated total T cell responses.

Treatment here: approximately 18 received Ad26.COV2.S at low or high dose, single or two shots; 5 received placebo; per-sample allocation not given. Collection of the samples took place on day 63 after the first injection of vaccine or placebo. As regards this clone: Antigen: not known.

Sequenced by immunoSEQ multiplex PCR; TCRdb stores in-frame clones only, minus some. The sample contains a few hundred thousand clones, around 87% of which appear only once. This specimen was peripheral blood, taken in a trial of Ad26.COV2.S vaccine versus placebo. This receptor was identified in a person aged 18-60 years who received the Ad26.COV2.S COVID-19 vaccine or a placebo.

The CDR3 sequence is CASSSTSGEQYF. CDR3 sequence (DNA): TGTGCCAGCAGCTCGACTAGCGGTGAGCAGTACTTC. This rearrangement joins TRBV7-3 to TRBJ2-7, with 9 nucleotides matching TRBD2. Germline CDR1 and CDR2: SGHTA and FQGTGA. This CDR3 region has 12 residues. J gave up 7 bases and V 4 bases, and 2 bases lay outside the gene matches.